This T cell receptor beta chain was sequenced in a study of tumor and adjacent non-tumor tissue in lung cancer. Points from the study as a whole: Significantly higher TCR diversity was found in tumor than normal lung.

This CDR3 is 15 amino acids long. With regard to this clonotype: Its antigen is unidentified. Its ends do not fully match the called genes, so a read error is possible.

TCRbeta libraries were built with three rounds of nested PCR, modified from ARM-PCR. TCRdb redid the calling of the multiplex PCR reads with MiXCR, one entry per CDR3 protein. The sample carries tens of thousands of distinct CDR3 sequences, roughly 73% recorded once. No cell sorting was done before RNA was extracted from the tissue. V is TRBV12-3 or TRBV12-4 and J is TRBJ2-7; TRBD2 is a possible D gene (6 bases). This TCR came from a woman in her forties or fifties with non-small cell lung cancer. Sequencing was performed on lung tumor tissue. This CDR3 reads CGSMGTGTSAYEQYF. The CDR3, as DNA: TGCGGCAGCATGGGCACCGGGACTTCGGCTTACGAGCAGTACTTC.